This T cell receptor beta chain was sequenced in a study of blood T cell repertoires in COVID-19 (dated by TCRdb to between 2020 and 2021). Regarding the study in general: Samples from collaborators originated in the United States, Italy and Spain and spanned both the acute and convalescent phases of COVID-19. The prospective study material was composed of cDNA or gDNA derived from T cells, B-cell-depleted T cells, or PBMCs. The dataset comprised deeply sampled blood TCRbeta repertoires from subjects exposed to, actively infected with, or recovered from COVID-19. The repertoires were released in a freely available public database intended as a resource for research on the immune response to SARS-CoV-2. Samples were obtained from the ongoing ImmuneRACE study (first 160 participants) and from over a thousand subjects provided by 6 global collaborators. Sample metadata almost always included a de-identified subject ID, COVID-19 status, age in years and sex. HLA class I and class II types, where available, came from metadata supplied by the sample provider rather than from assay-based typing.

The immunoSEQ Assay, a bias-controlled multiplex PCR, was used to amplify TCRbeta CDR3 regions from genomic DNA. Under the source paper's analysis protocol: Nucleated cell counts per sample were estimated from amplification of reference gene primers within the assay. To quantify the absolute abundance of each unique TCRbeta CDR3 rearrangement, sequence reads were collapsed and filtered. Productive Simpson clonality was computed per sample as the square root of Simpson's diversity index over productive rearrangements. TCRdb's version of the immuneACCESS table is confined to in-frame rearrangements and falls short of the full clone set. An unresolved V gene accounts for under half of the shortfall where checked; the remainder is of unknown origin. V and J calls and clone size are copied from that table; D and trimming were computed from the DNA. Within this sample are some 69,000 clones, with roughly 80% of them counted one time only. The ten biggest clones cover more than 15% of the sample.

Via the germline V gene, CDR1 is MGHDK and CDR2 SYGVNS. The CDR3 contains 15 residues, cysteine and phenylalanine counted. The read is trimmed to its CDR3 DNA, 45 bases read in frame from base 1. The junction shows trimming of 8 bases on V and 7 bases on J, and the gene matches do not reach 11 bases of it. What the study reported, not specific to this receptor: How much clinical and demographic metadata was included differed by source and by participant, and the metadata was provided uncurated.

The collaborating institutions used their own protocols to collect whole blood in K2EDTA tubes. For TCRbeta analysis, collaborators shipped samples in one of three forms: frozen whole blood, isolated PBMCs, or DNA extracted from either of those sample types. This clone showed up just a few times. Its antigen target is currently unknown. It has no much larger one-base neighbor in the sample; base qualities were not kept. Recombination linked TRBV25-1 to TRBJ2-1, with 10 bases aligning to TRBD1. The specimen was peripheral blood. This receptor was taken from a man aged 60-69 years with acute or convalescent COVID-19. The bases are TGTGCCAGCGGGACCGGGACAGGGGAGGTAAATGAGCAGTTCTTC. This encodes CASGTGTGEVNEQFF.